Each of the 23 T cell receptor beta chains below was sequenced from the same sample in a study of CD8+ T cells in alopecia areata. The sequencing template was cDNA reverse transcribed from extracted RNA. Here immunoSEQ multiplex PCR was the method, and the copy in TCRdb shows in-frame clones only, minus some. The data hold some 130,000 clones, with around 49% observed a single time. Sequenced material: CD8+ T cells sorted from blood, taken at week 0. Source of these receptors: a human donor with alopecia areata.

The genes are TRBV29-1 and TRBJ2-7; a possible D gene is TRBD2 (6 bases). With 6 bases removed from V and 2 bases from J, the gap between germline ends came to 17 bases. The CDR3 totals 14 residues. Germline CDR1 reads SQVTM; CDR2 reads ANQGSEA. The CDR3 here is CSVAAGTDPYEQYF. In nucleotides, the CDR3 is TGCAGCGTCGCCGCGGGGACGGACCCCTACGAGCAGTACTTC.

This chain connects TRBV29-1 to TRBJ2-1, with a possible D match to TRBD2 (6 bases). Germline V CDR1 and CDR2: SQVTM, ANQGSEA. The CDR3 covers 13 residues. V was cut by 7 bases and J by 7 bases, with 17 bases left in between. CDR3 amino acids: CSGVSGLTNEQFF. Here the CDR3 DNA reads TGCAGCGGCGTATCGGGACTGACGAATGAGCAGTTCTTC.

The V and J genes are TRBV5-6 and TRBJ2-5, with D maybe TRBD1 (6 bases). V dropped 4 bases and J dropped 11 bases, with 15 bases sitting between them. CDR3 length equals 12 residues. Germline CDR1 is SGHDT and CDR2 is YYEEEE. CDR3 in DNA: TGTGCCAGCAGCCAGGAAGGGGGAGAGCAGTACTTC. Protein sequence: CASSQEGGEQYF.

The V gene is TRBV7-9, the J gene TRBJ2-1, with unresolved D. Germline CDR1 and CDR2: SEHNR and FQNEAQ (reference sequence). Trimming shortened V by 1 base and J by 14 bases, and 9 bases separated the two germline ends. CDR3 length: 11 amino acids. The CDR3 nucleotides read TGTGCCAGCAGCTTAGGCGGTTCCGAGTTCTTC. It codes for CASSLGGSEFF.

The chain recombines TRBV13 with TRBJ2-7, with D possibly called TRBD1 or TRBD2 (5 bases each). The germline gives CDR1 PRHDT, CDR2 FYEKMQ (reference sequence). Trimming stripped 4 bases from V and 6 bases from J, with 16 bases between. The CDR3 covers 14 residues. The chain's CDR3 is CASSSGTILTEQYF. Here the CDR3 DNA reads TGTGCCAGCAGCTCCGGGACCATTCTCACCGAGCAGTACTTC.

The chain combines TRBV9 with TRBJ1-2; the D is unclear. Deletions cut 1 base from V and 0 bases from J, with 4 bases between. CDR1 and CDR2 from the germline V gene are SGDLS and YYNGEE. The CDR3 runs 13 residues. For the CDR3, the DNA is TGTGCCAGCAGCGTATCAGCTAACTATGGCTACACCTTC. Protein: CASSVSANYGYTF.

The chain combines TRBV5-6 with TRBJ1-1; D is unclear. The CDR3 extends over 12 amino acids. Trimming left V 5 bases short and J 2 bases short, with 7 bases between. Germline-derived CDR1 and CDR2 are SGHDT and YYEEEE. This CDR3 reads CASSQPNTEAFF. Written as DNA, the CDR3 is TGTGCCAGCAGTCAACCAAACACTGAAGCTTTCTTT.

The chain links TRBV7-2 to TRBJ2-1; D is ambiguous. The length of the CDR3 is 13 residues. V was shortened by 7 bases and J by 8 bases, with 15 bases between the two germline ends. Germline V gene sequence: CDR1 SGHTA, CDR2 FQGNSA. The CDR3 DNA sequence: TGTGCCAGCACTTCGATCCGTGGGCATGAGCAGTTCTTC. Its protein is CASTSIRGHEQFF.

This clone was detected only a few times. The rearrangement links TRBV7-2 to TRBJ2-5; tentatively, D is TRBD2 (5 bases). V was clipped by 3 bases and J by 3 bases, with 11 bases between them. In germline, CDR1 is SGHTA, CDR2 FQGNSA. The CDR3 covers 14 residues. DNA for the CDR3: TGTGCCAGCAGCTTCAACGGGCGGGAAGAGACCCAGTACTTC. It encodes CASSFNGREETQYF.

This clone showed up many times. The V gene is TRBV27, the J gene TRBJ1-5, with 8 bases that match TRBD1. CDR1 is MNHEY, CDR2 SMNVEV, per germline (reference sequence). This CDR3 region has 14 residues. The V and J ends lost 4 bases and 5 bases, in that order; junction bases with no gene match: 4. The CDR3 reads CASSSGTGHQPQHF. The CDR3 nucleotides are TGTGCCAGCAGTTCCGGGACAGGTCATCAGCCCCAGCATTTT.

This clone has only one observation. The chain joins TRBV11-2 to TRBJ2-3; no definite D call. Germline CDR1 reads SGHAT; CDR2 reads FQNNGV. The CDR3 extends over 17 amino acids. Trimming cost V 5 bases and J 3 bases, with 21 bases left between them. This chain's CDR3 is CASSGSSGWGFTDTQYF. The DNA of the CDR3 is TGTGCCAGCAGCGGGTCGTCCGGGTGGGGTTTTACAGATACGCAGTATTTT. The variable domain in full, with the rest retrieved from reference TRBV11-2 and TRBJ2-3, is EAGVAQSPRYKIIEKRQSVAFWCNPISGHATLYWYQQILGQGPKLLIQFQNNGVVDDSQLPKDRFSAERLKGVDSTLKIQPAKLEDSAVYLCASSGSSGWGFTDTQYFGPGTRLTVL.

This clone was counted a single time. The chain links TRBV13 to TRBJ2-1; perhaps TRBD2 as D (6 bases). This CDR3 has 13 residues. V dropped 6 bases and J dropped 7 bases, with 13 bases sitting between them. CDR1 PRHDT and CDR2 FYEKMQ come from the germline V gene (reference sequence). CDR3 DNA: TGTGCCAGCAGTTCGGGGGTCTGGAATGAGCAGTTCTTC. It yields the protein CASSSGVWNEQFF.

The V call is TRBV27, the J call TRBJ2-7; D remains unclear. This CDR3 is 13 amino acids long. Trimming left V 2 bases short and J 3 bases short, with 8 bases between. Germline CDR1 reads MNHEY; CDR2 reads SMNVEV (reference sequence). The CDR3 DNA follows: TGTGCCAGCAGTTTAGCTCCGCGCTACGAGCAGTACTTC. Its protein is CASSLAPRYEQYF.

DNA of the CDR3: TGTGCCACCGCACGGCTCGAGGGGACCCAGTACTTC. Its translation: CATARLEGTQYF. The chain employs TRBV15 and TRBJ2-5; D possibly corresponds to TRBD2 (5 bases). V lost 8 bases to trimming and J lost 7 bases, with 14 bases between them. The CDR3 spans 12 residues. CDR1 LNHNV and CDR2 YYDKDF come from the germline V gene (reference sequence).

This clone was detected only a few times. The V and J genes are TRBV19 and TRBJ2-7; D remains unclear. The V and J ends lost 5 bases and 3 bases respectively, with 8 bases between them. The length of the CDR3 is 12 residues. CDR1 is LNHDA, CDR2 SQIVND, per germline (reference sequence). DNA of the CDR3: TGTGCCAGTAGTTTCGGCGGCTACGAGCAGTACTTC. Protein product: CASSFGGYEQYF.

This clone has more than one count but fewer than ten. V and J are TRBV10-3 and TRBJ1-6; D is undetermined. The CDR3 covers 13 residues. Germline V gives CDR1 ENHRY, CDR2 SYGVKD. The V and J ends lost 2 bases and 6 bases respectively, with 5 bases between them. The chain's CDR3 is CAISEGGNSPLHF. CDR3 coding DNA: TGTGCCATCAGTGAGGGCGGTAATTCACCCCTCCACTTT.

At least ten counts were recorded for this clone. V usage is TRBV7-9 and J usage is TRBJ2-3; D call uncertain. Trimming cost V 1 base and J 6 bases, with 20 bases left between them. CDR3 size: 17 residues. Germline values: CDR1 SEHNR, CDR2 FQNEAQ (reference sequence). CDR3 protein: CASSLVQSPSGVDTQYF. The CDR3 DNA reads as TGTGCCAGCAGCTTAGTCCAAAGCCCCTCCGGCGTCGATACGCAGTATTTT. Combining the CDR3 with reference TRBV7-9 and TRBJ2-3 gives the whole variable domain DTGVSQNPRHKITKRGQNVTFRCDPISEHNRLYWYRQTLGQGPEFLTYFQNEAQLEKSRLLSDRFSAERPKGSFSTLEIQRTEQGDSAMYLCASSLVQSPSGVDTQYFGPGTRLTVL.

V gene TRBV18 combines with J gene TRBJ2-1; D might be TRBD2 (6 bases). The CDR3 contains 13 residues. Germline V gene lookup returns CDR1 KGHSH and CDR2 LQKENI. V lost 9 bases to trimming and J lost 3 bases, with 12 bases between them. CDR3 protein: CASLKEGYNEQFF. In nucleotides, the CDR3 is TGTGCCAGTCTCAAGGAGGGCTACAATGAGCAGTTCTTC.

The chain has TRBV29-1 and TRBJ2-3, with 16 bases identical to TRBD2. V gave up 4 bases and J gave up 4 bases; unmatched junction bases: 5. The V gene's germline CDR1 is SQVTM and CDR2 ANQGSEA. The CDR3 has 16 amino acids. CDR3 amino acids: CSVVGLAGGPADTQYF. The CDR3 bases are TGCAGCGTTGTGGGACTAGCGGGGGGGCCAGCAGATACGCAGTATTTT.

This clone was counted only a few times. The chain joins TRBV9 to TRBJ1-2, with 9 bases identical to TRBD1. This CDR3 is built from 13 residues. Germline loops: CDR1 SGDLS, CDR2 YYNGEE. With 3 bases clipped from V and 5 bases from J, the junction kept 2 bases outside the gene matches. The CDR3 spells CASSEGTGYGYTF. CDR3 DNA: TGTGCCAGCAGCGAGGGGACAGGGTATGGCTACACCTTC.

This clone was seen once. The V and J genes are TRBV14 and TRBJ1-2; D not certain. The CDR3 totals 13 residues. Germline V CDR1 and CDR2: SGHDN, FVKESK. Trimming removed 2 bases from V and 6 bases from J, with 10 bases in between. Here the CDR3 DNA reads TGTGCCAGCAGCCAAAGGGCTCGGGATGGCTACACCTTC. Its protein product is CASSQRARDGYTF.

The chain links TRBV6-6 to TRBJ2-2; D is unresolved. This CDR3 region has 14 residues. V was shortened by 11 bases and J by 0 bases, with 13 bases between the two germline ends. Germline lookup yields CDR1 MNHNY and CDR2 SVGAGI (reference sequence). For the CDR3, the DNA is TGTGCCGGAGAGCACGAGGCGAACACCGGGGAGCTGTTTTTT. Translated: CAGEHEANTGELFF.

The chain recombines TRBV7-6 with TRBJ1-5, with D possibly TRBD1 on 6 matching bases. The V end lost 1 base, the J end lost 9 bases, and 10 bases lay between the germline ends. Germline CDR1 is SGHVS and CDR2 is FNYEAQ. There are 13 residues in the CDR3. As DNA, the CDR3 is TGTGCCAGCAGCTTAGGCAGGGGAACGCCCCAGCATTTT. Residues: CASSLGRGTPQHF.